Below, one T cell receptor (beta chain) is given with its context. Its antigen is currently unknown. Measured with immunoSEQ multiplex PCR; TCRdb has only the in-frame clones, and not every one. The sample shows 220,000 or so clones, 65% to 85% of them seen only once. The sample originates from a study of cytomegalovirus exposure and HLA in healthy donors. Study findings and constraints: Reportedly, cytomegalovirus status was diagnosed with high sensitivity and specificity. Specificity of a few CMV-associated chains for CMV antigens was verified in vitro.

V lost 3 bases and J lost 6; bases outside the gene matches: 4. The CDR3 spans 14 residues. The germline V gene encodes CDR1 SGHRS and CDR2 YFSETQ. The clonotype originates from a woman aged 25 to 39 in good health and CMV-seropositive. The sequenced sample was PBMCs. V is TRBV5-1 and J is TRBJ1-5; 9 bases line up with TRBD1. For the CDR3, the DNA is TGCGCCAGCAGCTCCGGGACAGGGACTCAGCCCCAGCATTTT. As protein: CASSSGTGTQPQHF.